This T cell receptor beta chain is drawn from a study of low-dose radiotherapy and immunotherapy resistance in tumors (dated by TCRdb to the early 2020s). Background for the entire study: Patients in Cohort 1 were given 0.5 Gy per fraction every 2 weeks, and the prescribed total PTV dose was 6.5 Gy. Trial participants were not randomized into treatment groups. Intravenous cyclophosphamide at 200 mg/m2 was administered every two weeks, one day ahead of each radiation and immunotherapy administration. Cohort 2 received 1 Gy per fraction every two weeks, with a total of 13 Gy over 26 weeks. Starting on cycle 1 day 1, patients took 300 mg of aspirin by mouth once daily for four cycles. Nivolumab and ipilimumab were both given intravenously, with nivolumab at a 240 mg flat dose every two weeks and ipilimumab at 1 mg/kg every six weeks. The translational analysis covered eight patients: three from the first dose cohort and the first five from the second dose cohort.

First-strand cDNA was synthesized using Superscript III and a set of TRAV- and TRBV-specific primers, so that both TCRalpha and TCRbeta chains were covered. An approximately 20-cycle PCR with Phusion amplified the TCRs, pairing a constant-region primer with the adapter that was attached to the V primers. Amplification of the isolated mRNA was done with the MessageAmp II aRNA Amplification Kit, which involved a 16-hour in vitro transcription at 37 degrees C. The Dynabeads mRNA DIRECT Purification Kit was used to isolate the mRNA for TCR sequencing. Indexed Illumina adapters were added in a second Phusion PCR of 20 to 30 cycles, after which AMPure XP beads were used to purify the products. The authors' analysis ran thus. Using custom Perl scripts, TCR sequences that encoded the same protein were pooled, out-of-frame sequences were dropped, and the abundance of each clonotype was calculated. TCR sequences supported by only a single read were excluded from analysis. Repertoire metrics included Shannon entropy, Gini index, clonality, richness, and frequency of TCRs shared between repertoires. TCRdb trimmed public reads at Q25 via fastp, called clones via MiXCR and kept in-frame beta chains. Entries are consolidated by CDR3 protein sequence, retaining the most common genes and DNA. Here the V and J calls rest on TCRdb's processing, not on the authors' analysis. The table for this sample lists approximately 7,300 distinct CDR3 sequences; 65% to 90% of them were counted only once. Roughly 6.2% of the sample lies in the top ten.

Donors were enrolled in RACIN, a single-arm phase I dose-escalation trial in which nivolumab, ipilimumab, aspirin, low-dose cyclophosphamide and low-dose radiotherapy were combined. Eligible patients had advanced, TIL-negative solid tumors. There are 15 amino acids in the CDR3, from cysteine to phenylalanine inclusive. The retained sequence is limited to the CDR3, 45 bases, with the frame set at the first base. CDR1 and CDR2, looked up from the germline V gene, are SGHAT and FQNNGV. V sheds 1 base and J sheds 5 bases, leaving 14 bases between their ends. On this clonotype: No cognate antigen has been identified for it. No much larger clonotype is one base removed from it; base qualities were not supplied.

Recombination joined TRBV11-2 with TRBJ1-2; no D gene call is confident. This receptor was taken from a human donor with advanced metastatic prostate, ovarian, gallbladder or colorectal cancer (not recorded which). This table probably holds off-target reads from a library built for another chain. The CDR3 protein sequence reads: CASSLGGTGLYGYTF. The sequenced DNA is TGTGCCAGCAGCTTAGGAGGAACCGGTCTATATGGCTACACCTTC.